The T cell receptor (beta chain) described here comes from a study of beta chain features in type 1 diabetes. Comments on this clone: Its antigen is unknown.

The study, taken as a whole, reports: A greater similarity of naive, central memory and Treg TCRB repertoires was seen among patients than among healthy donors.

What was sequenced were expressed TCRB transcripts, since all of the isolated RNA had been reverse transcribed. Generated by immunoSEQ multiplex PCR, the TCRdb table keeps only in-frame clones and is missing some. The data contain 38,000 or so clones, about two thirds of them seen just once; the ten biggest clones take up approximately 2%. Trimming at V came to 2 bases and at J to 5 bases, leaving 6 bases not matched to a gene. From germline, CDR1 is LGHNT and CDR2 FRNRAP. The CDR3 consists of 15 residues. The receptor comes from a woman aged 30 to 39 in good health. The chain recombines TRBV12-5 with TRBJ2-1; 7 bases are shared with TRBD2. Sample: Tregs from blood. The CDR3 DNA reads TGTGCTAGTGGTTTGTCTAGCGGCCCGCACAATGAGCAGTTCTTC. Residues: CASGLSSGPHNEQFF.